The rows below give T cell receptor beta chains drawn from one sample of a study of human T cells and chemical hapten exposure. TCRdb analysed the RACE reads with MiXCR anew, one entry per CDR3 protein. The sample consists of about 93,000 distinct CDR3 sequences, 8.5% of them appearing once. The sequencing used whole blood, collected in connection with sensitization to the hapten diphenylcyclopropenone (DPC). The receptor set was obtained from a man aged 35 to 55 with alopecia areata. Some clones in this sample may be carry-over from other donors' samples. Both conserved end residues are part of each CDR3. Fields, in order: clone size, V gene, J gene, D gene, CDR3 DNA, CDR3 protein. The D gene is left open where the match is weak. Rows may omit the clone size; those that give it use once, few, many or a size class.

abundance: -
v_gene: TRBV28
j_gene: TRBJ1-5
d_gene: TRBD1
CDR3nt: TGTGCCAGCAGTTACAGGGGGTTAGGCAATCAGCCCCAGCATTTT
CDR3aa: CASSYRGLGNQPQHF

abundance: many
v_gene: TRBV12-3/TRBV12-4
j_gene: TRBJ1-4
d_gene: -
CDR3nt: TGTGCCAGCAGTTTAGTGGCGGGTCTCGCAACTAATGAAAAACTGTTTTTT
CDR3aa: CASSLVAGLATNEKLFF

abundance: few
v_gene: TRBV12-3/TRBV12-4
j_gene: TRBJ2-1
d_gene: -
CDR3nt: TGTGCCAGCAGTTTCGGTGGGGGACGAGGGGAGCAGTTCTTC
CDR3aa: CASSFGGGRGEQFF

abundance: few
v_gene: TRBV10-3
j_gene: TRBJ2-7
d_gene: -
CDR3nt: TGTGCCATCAGTGACTCTACAGGGTCCTACGAGCAGTACTTC
CDR3aa: CAISDSTGSYEQYF

abundance: many
v_gene: TRBV27
j_gene: TRBJ1-5
d_gene: TRBD1
CDR3nt: TGTGCCAGCAGTATACAGGGGGGCAATCAGCCCCAGCATTTT
CDR3aa: CASSIQGGNQPQHF

abundance: many
v_gene: TRBV5-1
j_gene: TRBJ2-3
d_gene: TRBD1
CDR3nt: TGCGCCAGCAGCCGACCTACGACAGGACAGGTCCGGGATACGCAGTATTTT
CDR3aa: CASSRPTTGQVRDTQYF

abundance: few
v_gene: TRBV28
j_gene: TRBJ2-2
d_gene: -
CDR3nt: TGTGCCAGCAGCTCTTACAGGGACACCGGGGAGCTGTTTTTT
CDR3aa: CASSSYRDTGELFF

abundance: few
v_gene: TRBV20-1
j_gene: TRBJ1-2
d_gene: TRBD1
CDR3nt: TGCAGTGCACGGACAGGGGGCCGTAACTATGGCTACACCTTC
CDR3aa: CSARTGGRNYGYTF

abundance: many
v_gene: TRBV7-2
j_gene: TRBJ2-3
d_gene: TRBD2
CDR3nt: TGTGCCAGCAGCTTAAAACTAGCGGAGACCACAGATACGCAGTATTTT
CDR3aa: CASSLKLAETTDTQYF

abundance: -
v_gene: TRBV18
j_gene: TRBJ1-1
d_gene: -
CDR3nt: TGTGCCAGCTCACCACCGTCAAGGGAGGGCACTGAAGCTTTCTTT
CDR3aa: CASSPPSREGTEAFF

abundance: many
v_gene: TRBV30
j_gene: TRBJ1-5
d_gene: -
CDR3nt: TGTGCCTGGAGTGGGGGGTATAGCAATCAGCCCCAGCATTTT
CDR3aa: CAWSGGYSNQPQHF

abundance: many
v_gene: TRBV12-3/TRBV12-4
j_gene: TRBJ2-3
d_gene: TRBD1
CDR3nt: TGTGCCAGCCGGGACAGACCCACAGATACGCAGTATTTT
CDR3aa: CASRDRPTDTQYF

abundance: -
v_gene: TRBV3-1
j_gene: TRBJ2-2
d_gene: -
CDR3nt: TGTGCCAGCAGCGTTCGGACGGCCGGGGAGCTGTTTTTT
CDR3aa: CASSVRTAGELFF

abundance: -
v_gene: TRBV7-9
j_gene: TRBJ2-4
d_gene: TRBD1
CDR3nt: TGTGCCAGCAGCTTAGCGGACAGGGACATTCAGTACTTC
CDR3aa: CASSLADRDIQYF

abundance: many
v_gene: TRBV7-2
j_gene: TRBJ2-2
d_gene: -
CDR3nt: TGTGCCAGCAGCTTACCGAAACCGAACACCGGGGAGCTGTTTTTT
CDR3aa: CASSLPKPNTGELFF

abundance: many
v_gene: TRBV20-1
j_gene: TRBJ2-5
d_gene: TRBD1
CDR3nt: TGCAGTGCTAGAGCCTTCGCCTCAGGGGGCGAGACCCAGTACTTC
CDR3aa: CSARAFASGGETQYF

abundance: few
v_gene: TRBV12-3/TRBV12-4
j_gene: TRBJ2-1
d_gene: TRBD2
CDR3nt: TGTGCCAGCAGCTTCTATAATAGCGGGACTCCCAATGAGCAGTTCTTC
CDR3aa: CASSFYNSGTPNEQFF

abundance: few
v_gene: TRBV11-2
j_gene: TRBJ2-3
d_gene: TRBD2
CDR3nt: TGTGCCAGCAGCTTAGTCCCTAGCGGGCTCGGGTACACAGATACGCAGTATTTT
CDR3aa: CASSLVPSGLGYTDTQYF

abundance: few
v_gene: TRBV29-1
j_gene: TRBJ1-5
d_gene: -
CDR3nt: TGCAGCGTTATGGGATCGTTCAATCAGCCCCAGCATTTT
CDR3aa: CSVMGSFNQPQHF

abundance: few
v_gene: TRBV7-6
j_gene: TRBJ1-2
d_gene: -
CDR3nt: TGTGCCAGCAGCTTAGAGGCGGGGGAGGACTATGGCTACACCTTC
CDR3aa: CASSLEAGEDYGYTF

abundance: few
v_gene: TRBV12-3/TRBV12-4
j_gene: TRBJ2-3
d_gene: TRBD2
CDR3nt: TGTGCCAGCACCCAACGGGGGGGAGTCGGCACAGATACGCAGTATTTT
CDR3aa: CASTQRGGVGTDTQYF

abundance: few
v_gene: TRBV27
j_gene: TRBJ2-7
d_gene: TRBD2
CDR3nt: TGTGCCAGCAGCTTTGGGGCGGGAGGGCCTTACGAGCAGTACTTC
CDR3aa: CASSFGAGGPYEQYF

abundance: many
v_gene: TRBV7-3
j_gene: TRBJ2-7
d_gene: -
CDR3nt: TGTGCCAGCAGCTTAGAGCTACGGGGCGAGCAGTACTTC
CDR3aa: CASSLELRGEQYF

abundance: many
v_gene: TRBV29-1
j_gene: TRBJ2-1
d_gene: TRBD2
CDR3nt: TGCAGCGTTGAAGATCGGACTAGCGGGAGGAACGGTGAGCAGTTCTTC
CDR3aa: CSVEDRTSGRNGEQFF

abundance: few
v_gene: TRBV6-2/TRBV6-3
j_gene: TRBJ2-1
d_gene: -
CDR3nt: TGTGCCAGCAGCACTAGGGAATCCAGTGAGCAGTTCTTC
CDR3aa: CASSTRESSEQFF

abundance: many
v_gene: TRBV7-2
j_gene: TRBJ2-3
d_gene: -
CDR3nt: TGTGCCAGCAGCTTCAGCTACTCGACTAGTACCCATAAAGATACGCAGTATTTT
CDR3aa: CASSFSYSTSTHKDTQYF

abundance: -
v_gene: TRBV18
j_gene: TRBJ2-3
d_gene: -
CDR3nt: TGTGCCAGCTCACCAATAAGAGGGGGGCGCAGCACAGATACGCAGTATTTT
CDR3aa: CASSPIRGGRSTDTQYF

abundance: -
v_gene: TRBV4-2
j_gene: TRBJ2-1
d_gene: TRBD1
CDR3nt: TGTGCCAGCAGCCACCAAACCGGGACAGGGGCCAATGAGCAGTTCTTC
CDR3aa: CASSHQTGTGANEQFF

abundance: few
v_gene: TRBV28
j_gene: TRBJ2-2
d_gene: -
CDR3nt: TGTGCCAGCAGTTCCCCTGTGCCCGGGGAGCTGTTTTTT
CDR3aa: CASSSPVPGELFF

abundance: -
v_gene: TRBV5-5
j_gene: TRBJ2-5
d_gene: -
CDR3nt: TGTGCCAGCAGCTTGGTAGCCGGGTCCCAAGAGACCCAGTACTTC
CDR3aa: CASSLVAGSQETQYF

abundance: few
v_gene: TRBV7-2
j_gene: TRBJ2-7
d_gene: -
CDR3nt: TGTGCCAGCAGCTTAGCGTTGCCCTACGAGCAGTACTTC
CDR3aa: CASSLALPYEQYF

abundance: few
v_gene: TRBV10-3
j_gene: TRBJ2-1
d_gene: TRBD1
CDR3nt: TGTGCCATCAGCACAGGGGGCAATGAGCAGTTCTTC
CDR3aa: CAISTGGNEQFF

abundance: few
v_gene: TRBV29-1
j_gene: TRBJ2-5
d_gene: TRBD2
CDR3nt: TGCAGCGTTGCCCTAGCGGTCCAAGAGACCCAGTACTTC
CDR3aa: CSVALAVQETQYF

abundance: many
v_gene: TRBV12-3/TRBV12-4
j_gene: TRBJ1-4
d_gene: TRBD1
CDR3nt: TGTGCCAGCAGTTTGAACAGGGGGCTTGAAAAACTGTTTTTT
CDR3aa: CASSLNRGLEKLFF

abundance: many
v_gene: TRBV5-4
j_gene: TRBJ1-1
d_gene: -
CDR3nt: TGTGCCAGCAGCTTGGCAACGATAAACACTGAAGCTTTCTTT
CDR3aa: CASSLATINTEAFF

abundance: many
v_gene: TRBV7-2
j_gene: TRBJ2-3
d_gene: TRBD1
CDR3nt: TGTGCCAGCAGCTTAACAGGGACAGGGTATACAGATACGCAGTATTTT
CDR3aa: CASSLTGTGYTDTQYF

abundance: many
v_gene: TRBV7-9
j_gene: TRBJ1-5
d_gene: -
CDR3nt: TGTGCCAGCAGCTTAACCCTCAATCAGCCCCAGCATTTT
CDR3aa: CASSLTLNQPQHF

abundance: -
v_gene: TRBV9
j_gene: TRBJ1-1
d_gene: -
CDR3nt: TGTGCCAGCAGCGTATATATGGGGGCTGAAGCTTTCTTT
CDR3aa: CASSVYMGAEAFF

abundance: -
v_gene: TRBV5-4
j_gene: TRBJ2-1
d_gene: -
CDR3nt: TGTGCCAGCAGCCTTGCCGACCGCTACAATGAGCAGTTCTTC
CDR3aa: CASSLADRYNEQFF

abundance: many
v_gene: TRBV28
j_gene: TRBJ1-4
d_gene: -
CDR3nt: TGTGCCAGCAGTTACCCGGGACCTGATGAAAAACTGTTTTTT
CDR3aa: CASSYPGPDEKLFF

abundance: few
v_gene: TRBV2
j_gene: TRBJ1-5
d_gene: -
CDR3nt: TGTGCCAGCAATCCAGCGCCCCGGGGACCCGGGTATAGCAATCAGCCCCAGCATTTT
CDR3aa: CASNPAPRGPGYSNQPQHF

abundance: -
v_gene: TRBV12-3/TRBV12-4
j_gene: TRBJ2-1
d_gene: TRBD2
CDR3nt: TGTGCCAGCAGTCAAAAAACCGGGACTAGCGGGAGGGCCTCTGAGCAGTTCTTC
CDR3aa: CASSQKTGTSGRASEQFF

abundance: few
v_gene: TRBV20-1
j_gene: TRBJ2-2
d_gene: -
CDR3nt: TGCAGTGCCCCGCCACGGGGCACCGGGGAGCTGTTTTTT
CDR3aa: CSAPPRGTGELFF

abundance: -
v_gene: TRBV20-1
j_gene: TRBJ2-2
d_gene: -
CDR3nt: TGCAGTGCTAGTAGGACCGTGACCGGGGAGCTGTTTTTT
CDR3aa: CSASRTVTGELFF

abundance: -
v_gene: TRBV5-1
j_gene: TRBJ2-1
d_gene: -
CDR3nt: TGCGCCAGCAGGTGGGACCCTGACAATGAGCAGTTCTTC
CDR3aa: CASRWDPDNEQFF

abundance: many
v_gene: TRBV18
j_gene: TRBJ1-3
d_gene: -
CDR3nt: TGTGCCAGCTCATCCGGGACAAACTCTGGAAACACCATATATTTT
CDR3aa: CASSSGTNSGNTIYF